These 21 T cell receptor beta chains originate from one sample sequenced in a study of T cell repertoires in cytomegalovirus infection. Via MiXCR, TCRdb re-called the reads, giving one row per CDR3 protein. The sample records a few hundred thousand distinct CDR3 sequences, 9% to 9.5% being singletons. Sequenced: PBMCs. These receptors all stem from a human donor in good health (CMV status not recorded). Some clones in this sample may be carry-over from other donors' samples.

Only a few counts were recorded for this clonotype. The rearrangement links TRBV12-3 or TRBV12-4 to TRBJ1-4; D unresolved. CDR3 length equals 13 residues. V was pared by 6 bases and J by 10 bases, with 15 bases between. Here the CDR3 DNA reads TGTGCCAGCAGCATTGGTCCCTCGGGAAAACTGTTTTTT. Its translation: CASSIGPSGKLFF.

This clonotype showed up many times. The chain has TRBV29-1 and TRBJ2-7; TRBD2 might be the D (6 bases). With 3 bases removed from V and 9 bases from J, the gap between germline ends came to 12 bases. The CDR3 is made up of 11 amino acids. Germline CDR1 and CDR2: SQVTM and ANQGSEA. Here the CDR3 reads CSVEVLAVQYF. CDR3 in DNA: TGCAGCGTTGAGGTGTTAGCGGTGCAGTACTTC.

This clonotype occurred many times. The V gene is TRBV7-2, the J gene TRBJ2-5; D may correspond to TRBD1 or TRBD2 (5 bases each). The germline gives CDR1 SGHTA, CDR2 FQGNSA. This CDR3 contains 13 residues. Trimming stripped 6 bases from V and 9 bases from J, with 17 bases between. CDR3 nucleotide sequence: TGTGCCAGCAGGGAAGGGACCGCCGGGGCCCAGTACTTC. This sequence encodes CASREGTAGAQYF.

Many counts were recorded for this clonotype. The V and J genes are TRBV7-2 and TRBJ2-1; 9 nucleotides match TRBD2. J was trimmed by 7 bases and V by 5 bases; bases with no gene match: 3. CDR1 is SGHTA and CDR2 is FQGNSA in the germline V gene. This CDR3 contains 13 residues. DNA of the CDR3: TGTGCCAGCAGCAAGCGGGGGGCGAATGAGCAGTTCTTC. Protein sequence: CASSKRGANEQFF.

This clonotype was recorded many times. The V call is TRBV7-2, the J call TRBJ2-3; 9 nucleotides align to TRBD2. Germline-derived CDR1 and CDR2 are SGHTA and FQGNSA. Trimming removed 1 base from V and 4 bases from J; junction bases left unmatched: 3. The CDR3 length is 15 residues. CDR3 region: CASSLVVAGADTQYF. CDR3 coding DNA: TGTGCCAGCAGCTTAGTGGTAGCGGGAGCAGATACGCAGTATTTT.

This clonotype was counted at least ten times. V is TRBV7-2 and J is TRBJ2-7; unclear D gene. CDR1 and CDR2 from the germline V gene are SGHTA and FQGNSA. The V and J ends lost 3 bases and 3 bases respectively, with 6 bases between them. The CDR3 extends over 12 amino acids. The CDR3 protein is CASSFISYEQYF. The CDR3 bases are TGTGCCAGCAGCTTCATCAGCTACGAGCAGTACTTC.

The chain carries TRBV7-2 and TRBJ1-5, with D perhaps matching TRBD1 (6 bases). This CDR3 has 16 residues. V lost 5 bases, J lost 2 bases, and 16 bases lay in between. Germline values: CDR1 SGHTA, CDR2 FQGNSA. For the CDR3, the DNA is TGTGCCAGCAGCCCTAGACTAGGGGGAGGCAATCAGCCCCAGCATTTT. Its protein product is CASSPRLGGGNQPQHF.

The chain has TRBV25-1 and TRBJ2-5; D call uncertain. V dropped 0 bases and J dropped 4 bases, with 9 bases sitting between them. The V gene's germline CDR1 is MGHDK and CDR2 SYGVNS. The CDR3 totals 14 residues. In DNA form, the CDR3 reads TGTGCCAGCAGTGAATACGGACCTGGAGAGACCCAGTACTTC. Protein: CASSEYGPGETQYF.

Ten or more counts support this clonotype. The chain employs TRBV7-2 and TRBJ2-2; 10 bases align to TRBD1. The CDR3 is 15 residues long. The V gene end was trimmed by 6 bases and the J gene end by 7 bases; junction bases not matched to a gene: 8. The V gene's germline CDR1 is SGHTA and CDR2 FQGNSA. CDR3 sequence (DNA): TGTGCCAGCAGGGGGGGACAGGGGACCGGCGGGGAGCTGTTTTTT. Translation gives CASRGGQGTGGELFF. Looking up the rest from reference TRBV7-2 and TRBJ2-2 gives the full variable domain: GAGVSQSPSNKVTEKGKDVELRCDPISGHTALYWYRQSLGQGLEFLIYFQGNSAPDKSGLPSDRFSAERTGGSVSTLTIQRTQQEDSAVYLCASRGGQGTGGELFFGEGSRLTVL.

This clonotype was counted ten times or more. The CDR3 coding sequence is TGTGCCAGCAGCTTGAGCCTCGCGGGGGGGGAAAACATTCAGTACTTC. Translation gives CASSLSLAGGENIQYF. The chain carries TRBV7-2 and TRBJ2-4; 9 bases are a match to TRBD2. Trimming removed 3 bases from V and 5 bases from J; junction bases left unmatched: 8. Germline CDR1 SGHTA, CDR2 FQGNSA. The CDR3 loop spans 16 amino acids. Variable domain in full (rest from reference TRBV7-2 and TRBJ2-4): GAGVSQSPSNKVTEKGKDVELRCDPISGHTALYWYRQSLGQGLEFLIYFQGNSAPDKSGLPSDRFSAERTGGSVSTLTIQRTQQEDSAVYLCASSLSLAGGENIQYFGAGTRLSVL.

At least ten counts were recorded for this clonotype. The gene calls are TRBV7-2 and TRBJ2-6; D remains unclear. This CDR3 region has 14 residues. Germline CDR1 is SGHTA and CDR2 is FQGNSA. The V and J ends lost 1 base and 0 bases respectively, with 1 base between them. The CDR3 region is CASSLVSGANVLTF. DNA for the CDR3: TGTGCCAGCAGCTTAGTCTCTGGGGCCAACGTCCTGACTTTC.

This clonotype came up a few times. The rearrangement joins TRBV5-6 to TRBJ1-1, with 8 bases matching TRBD1. The germline CDR1 and CDR2 sequences are SGHDT and YYEEEE. The CDR3 spans 14 residues. After removal of 3 bases from V and 4 bases from J, the junction contained 5 bases not matched to a gene. The CDR3 here is CASSWLTGATEAFF. CDR3 nucleotides: TGTGCCAGCAGCTGGCTGACAGGGGCCACTGAAGCTTTCTTT.

This clonotype was found many times. The chain employs TRBV7-2 and TRBJ2-1; D is unresolved. The CDR3 covers 16 residues. CDR1 SGHTA and CDR2 FQGNSA come from the germline V gene. Trimming pared 7 bases from V and 0 bases from J, leaving 16 bases between. CDR3 nucleotide sequence: TGTGCCAGCACCCCCTACGGCGTTAGCTCCTACAATGAGCAGTTCTTC. Translated: CASTPYGVSSYNEQFF. Supplemented by reference TRBV7-2 and TRBJ2-1, the full variable domain reads GAGVSQSPSNKVTEKGKDVELRCDPISGHTALYWYRQSLGQGLEFLIYFQGNSAPDKSGLPSDRFSAERTGGSVSTLTIQRTQQEDSAVYLCASTPYGVSSYNEQFFGPGTRLTVL.

The sample holds many counts of this clonotype. V is TRBV7-3 and J is TRBJ2-7, with a tentative D call TRBD2 (6 bases). From germline, CDR1 is SGHTA and CDR2 FQGTGA. The CDR3 consists of 13 residues. Trimming cost V 6 bases and J 5 bases, with 14 bases left between them. The CDR3 protein is CASRAGRGNEQYF. CDR3 bases: TGTGCCAGCAGGGCGGGACGGGGCAACGAGCAGTACTTC. The entire variable domain, with the rest obtained from reference TRBV7-3 and TRBJ2-7, is as follows: GAGVSQTPSNKVTEKGKYVELRCDPISGHTALYWYRQSLGQGPEFLIYFQGTGAADDSGLPNDRFFAVRPEGSVSTLKIQRTERGDSAVYLCASRAGRGNEQYFGPGTRLTVT.

This clonotype was seen a handful of times. J is TRBJ2-6 and V is TRBV12-3 or TRBV12-4; D gene unclear. V lost 8 bases, J lost 0 bases, and 11 bases lay in between. The CDR3 sequence is 15 residues long. CDR3 nucleotide sequence: TGTGCCAGCTCCCCCGAGGTCTCTGGGGCCAACGTCCTGACTTTC. Translation gives CASSPEVSGANVLTF.

This clonotype was found many times. V is TRBV7-3 and J is TRBJ2-3; D not resolved. V lost 2 bases and J 3 bases, leaving 12 bases between the germline ends. The CDR3 covers 15 residues. Germline CDR1 is SGHTA and CDR2 is FQGTGA. The CDR3 is CASSLSRSPTDTQYF. In DNA, the CDR3 is TGTGCCAGCAGCTTATCGAGAAGCCCGACAGATACGCAGTATTTT.

The sample holds a few counts of this clonotype. The CDR3 loop reads CASSYEGRTAGNTIYF. The CDR3 nucleotides are TGTGCCAGCAGTTACGAGGGTCGGACGGCTGGAAACACCATATATTTT. The chain couples TRBV6-6 to TRBJ1-3; no definite D call. The length of the CDR3 is 16 residues. Germline V gene data show CDR1 as MNHNY and CDR2 as SVGAGI (reference sequence). Trimming cost V 2 bases and J 2 bases, with 13 bases left between them.

This clonotype was picked up many times. The chain carries TRBV7-9 and TRBJ1-1; no reliable D call. Trimming took 2 bases from V and 3 from J, leaving 10 bases between them. Germline V gene data show CDR1 as SEHNR and CDR2 as FQNEAQ (reference sequence). This CDR3 region has 14 residues. CDR3 sequence reads: CASSLTGEDTEAFF. CDR3 nucleotides: TGTGCCAGCAGCTTAACCGGAGAGGACACTGAAGCTTTCTTT.

V and J are TRBV10-3 and TRBJ2-7; D gene uncertain. The ends were cut back, 6 bases at V and 0 bases at J, with 18 bases in the middle. The CDR3 is 16 amino acids. Germline V gene sequence: CDR1 ENHRY, CDR2 SYGVKD. The CDR3 bases are TGTGCCATCAGCCAGGCGCAGTCTACCTACTCCTACGAGCAGTACTTC. It specifies CAISQAQSTYSYEQYF.

The chain uses TRBV7-2 and TRBJ2-3, with TRBD2 as a possible D gene (7 bases). The germline CDR1 and CDR2 sequences are SGHTA and FQGNSA. This CDR3 has 17 residues. Trimming removed 1 base from V and 0 bases from J, with 14 bases in between. CDR3 coding DNA: TGTGCCAGCAGCTTAGAGGGCGGGGGCAGGAGCACAGATACGCAGTATTTT. The encoded protein is CASSLEGGGRSTDTQYF.

This clonotype was found many times. The rearrangement uses TRBV24-1 and TRBJ1-5; maybe TRBD1 (6 bases). Trimming left V 5 bases short and J 0 bases short, with 16 bases between. Germline V gives CDR1 KGHDR, CDR2 SFDVKD. This CDR3 is 17 amino acids long. The CDR3 reads CATSVWSGVVSNQPQHF. DNA of the CDR3: TGTGCCACCAGTGTTTGGTCAGGGGTTGTTAGCAATCAGCCCCAGCATTTT.